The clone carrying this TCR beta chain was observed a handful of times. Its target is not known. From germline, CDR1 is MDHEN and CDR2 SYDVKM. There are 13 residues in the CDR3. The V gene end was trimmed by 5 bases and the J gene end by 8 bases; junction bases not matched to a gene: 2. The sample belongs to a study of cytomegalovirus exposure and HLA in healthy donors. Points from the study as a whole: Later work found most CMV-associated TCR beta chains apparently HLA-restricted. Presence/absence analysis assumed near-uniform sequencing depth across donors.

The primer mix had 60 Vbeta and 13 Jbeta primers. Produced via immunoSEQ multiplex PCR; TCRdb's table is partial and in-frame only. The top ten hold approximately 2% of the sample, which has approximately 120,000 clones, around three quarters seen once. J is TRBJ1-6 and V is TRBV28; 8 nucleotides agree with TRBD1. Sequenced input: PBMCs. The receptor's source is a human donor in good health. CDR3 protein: CASSLDRDSPLHF. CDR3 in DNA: TGTGCCAGCAGTCTGGACAGGGATTCACCCCTCCACTTT. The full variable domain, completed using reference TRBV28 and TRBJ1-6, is DVKVTQSSRYLVKRTGEKVFLECVQDMDHENMFWYRQDPGLGLRLIYFSYDVKMKEKGDIPEGYSVSREKKERFSLILESASTNQTSMYLCASSLDRDSPLHFGNGTRLTVT.